This entry lists 2 T cell receptor beta chains sequenced from one sample in a study of blood T cell repertoires in COVID-19. Only in-frame clones appear in the TCRdb table, and some are missing; sequencing was by immunoSEQ multiplex PCR. The sample records approximately 200,000 clones, 82% being singletons. Sequenced material: peripheral blood. These receptors originate from a human donor with acute or convalescent COVID-19. The donor label of this sample is uncertain.

This clone appeared a few times. The chain links TRBV9 to TRBJ1-2; 8 nucleotides line up with TRBD1. J gave up 8 bases and V 4 bases, and 10 bases lay outside the gene matches. From germline, CDR1 is SGDLS and CDR2 YYNGEE. This CDR3 is built from 14 residues. CDR3 region: CASSPTTGALGYTF. CDR3 sequence (DNA): TGTGCCAGCAGCCCGACGACAGGGGCGTTAGGCTACACCTTC.

This chain connects TRBV29-1 to TRBJ1-1; the D gene is possibly TRBD1 (5 bases). CDR1 and CDR2 (germline): SQVTM, ANQGSEA. The CDR3 has 14 residues. V was shortened by 3 bases and J by 5 bases, with 16 bases between the two germline ends. In DNA, the CDR3 is TGCAGCGTTGAGCAGGTCAGGGCGCCGACTGAAGCTTTCTTT. As protein: CSVEQVRAPTEAFF.